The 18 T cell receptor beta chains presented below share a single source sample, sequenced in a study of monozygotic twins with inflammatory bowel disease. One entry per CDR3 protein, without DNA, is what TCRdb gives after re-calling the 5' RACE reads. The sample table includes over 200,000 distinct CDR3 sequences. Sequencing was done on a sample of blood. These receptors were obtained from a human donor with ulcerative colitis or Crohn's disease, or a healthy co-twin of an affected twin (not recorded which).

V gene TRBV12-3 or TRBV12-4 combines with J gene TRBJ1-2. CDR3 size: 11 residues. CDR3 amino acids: CASSTVYGYTF.

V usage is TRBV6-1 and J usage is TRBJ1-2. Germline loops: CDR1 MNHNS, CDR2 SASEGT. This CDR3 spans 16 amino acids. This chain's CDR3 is CASRLRRSRFTGGYTF.

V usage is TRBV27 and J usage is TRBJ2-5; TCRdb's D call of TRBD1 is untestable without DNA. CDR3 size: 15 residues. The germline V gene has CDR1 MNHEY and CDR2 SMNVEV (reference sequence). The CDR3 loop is CASSFSDLGKGTQYF.

The CDR3 is CASRGDGPYEQYF. The chain combines TRBV28 with TRBJ2-7. The CDR3 contains 13 residues. Germline V lookup: CDR1 MDHEN, CDR2 SYDVKM.

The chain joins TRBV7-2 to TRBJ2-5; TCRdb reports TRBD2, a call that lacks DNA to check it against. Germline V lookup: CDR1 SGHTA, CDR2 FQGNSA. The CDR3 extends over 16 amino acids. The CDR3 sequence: CASSLRAGGLQETQYF.

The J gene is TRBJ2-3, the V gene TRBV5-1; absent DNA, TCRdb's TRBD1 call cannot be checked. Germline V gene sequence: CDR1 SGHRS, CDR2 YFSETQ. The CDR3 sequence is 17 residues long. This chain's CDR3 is CASSLSPGTQNTDTQYF.

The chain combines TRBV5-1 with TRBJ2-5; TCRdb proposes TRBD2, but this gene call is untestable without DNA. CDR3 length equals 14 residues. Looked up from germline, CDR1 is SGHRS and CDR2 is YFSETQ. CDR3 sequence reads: CASSSGRGEETQYF.

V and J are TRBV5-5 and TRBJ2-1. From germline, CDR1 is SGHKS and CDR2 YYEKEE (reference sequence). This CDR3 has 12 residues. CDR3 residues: CASSYGGNEQFF.

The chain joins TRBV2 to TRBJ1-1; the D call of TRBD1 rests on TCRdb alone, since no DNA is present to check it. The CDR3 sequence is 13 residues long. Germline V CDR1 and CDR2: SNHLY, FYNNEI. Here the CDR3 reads CASKRQGNTEAFF.

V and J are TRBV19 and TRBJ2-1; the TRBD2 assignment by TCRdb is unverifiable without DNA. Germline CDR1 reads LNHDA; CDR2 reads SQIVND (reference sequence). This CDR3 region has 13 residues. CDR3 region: CAKEGGGANEQFF.

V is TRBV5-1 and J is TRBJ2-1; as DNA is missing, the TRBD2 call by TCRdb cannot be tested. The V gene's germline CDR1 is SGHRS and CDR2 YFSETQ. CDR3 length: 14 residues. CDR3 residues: CASSRSEGYDEQFF.

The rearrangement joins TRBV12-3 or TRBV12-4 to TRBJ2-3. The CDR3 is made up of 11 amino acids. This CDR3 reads CASSSTYTQYF.

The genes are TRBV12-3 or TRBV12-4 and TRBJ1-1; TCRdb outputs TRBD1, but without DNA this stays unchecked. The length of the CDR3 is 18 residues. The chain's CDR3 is CASSQDSWTFRENTEAFF.

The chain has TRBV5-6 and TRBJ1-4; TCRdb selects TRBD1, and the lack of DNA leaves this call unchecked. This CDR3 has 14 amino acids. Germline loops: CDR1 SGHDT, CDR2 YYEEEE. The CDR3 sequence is CASSLIQGNEKLFF.

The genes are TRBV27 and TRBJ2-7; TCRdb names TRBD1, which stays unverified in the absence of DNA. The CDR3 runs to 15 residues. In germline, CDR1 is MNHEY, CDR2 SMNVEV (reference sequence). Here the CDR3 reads CASSRRTELGYEQYF.

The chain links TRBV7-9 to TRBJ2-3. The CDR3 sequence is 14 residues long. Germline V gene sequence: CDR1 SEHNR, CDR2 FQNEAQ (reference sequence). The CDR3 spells CTSSVVRGTDTQYF.

CDR3 residues: CSAQSTGRYEQYF. This chain connects TRBV29-1 to TRBJ2-7; TCRdb picks TRBD1, but there is no DNA to check that call. Germline lookup yields CDR1 SQVTM and CDR2 ANQGSEA. The CDR3 has 13 residues.

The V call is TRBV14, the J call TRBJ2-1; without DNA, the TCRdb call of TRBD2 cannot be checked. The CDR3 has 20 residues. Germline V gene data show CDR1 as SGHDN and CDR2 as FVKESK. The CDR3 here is CASSEKAGLAGFIRGNEQFF.